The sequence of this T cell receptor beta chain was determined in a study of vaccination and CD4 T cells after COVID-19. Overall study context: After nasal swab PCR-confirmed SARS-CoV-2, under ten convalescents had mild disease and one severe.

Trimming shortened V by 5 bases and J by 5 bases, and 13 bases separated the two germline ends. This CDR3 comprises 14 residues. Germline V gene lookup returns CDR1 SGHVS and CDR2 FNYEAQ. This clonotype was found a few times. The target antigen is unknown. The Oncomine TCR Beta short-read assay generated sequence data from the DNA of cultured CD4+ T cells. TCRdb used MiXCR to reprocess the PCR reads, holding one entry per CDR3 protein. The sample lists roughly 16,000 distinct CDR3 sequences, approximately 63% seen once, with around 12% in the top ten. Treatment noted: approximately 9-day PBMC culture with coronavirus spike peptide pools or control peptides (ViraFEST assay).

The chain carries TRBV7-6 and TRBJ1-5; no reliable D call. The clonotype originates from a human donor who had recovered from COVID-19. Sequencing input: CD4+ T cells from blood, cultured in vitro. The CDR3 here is CASSPLGPHQPQHF. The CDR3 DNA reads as TGTGCCAGCAGCCCCCTCGGACCCCATCAGCCCCAGCATTTT. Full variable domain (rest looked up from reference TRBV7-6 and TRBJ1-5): GAGVSQSPRYKVTKRGQDVALRCDPISGHVSLYWYRQALGQGPEFLTYFNYEAQQDKSGLPNDRFSAERPEGSISTLTIQRTEQRDSAMYRCASSPLGPHQPQHFGDGTRLSIL.